The rows below give T cell receptor beta chains drawn from one sample of a study of T-cell memory formation after mild COVID-19. TCRdb fed the 5' RACE reads into MiXCR, producing one record per CDR3 protein. Seen here are about half a million distinct CDR3 sequences, roughly 18% observed once, and the top ten hold around an eighth. Sample: PBMCs or a T cell subset sorted from them (not recorded which). The origin of the receptors is an adult woman who had mild COVID-19 (a few samples of this study predate the infection). Cell type and time point are not known. The CDR3 runs from the conserved cysteine through the conserved F or W. Each record gives: V gene, clone size, D gene, J gene, CDR3 DNA, CDR3 protein. The D gene is left open where the match is weak. Only part of the rows carry a size: once, few, many, or a class if the clone is expanded.

V gene: TRBV7-9; clone size: -; D gene: TRBD1; J gene: TRBJ2-7; CDR3 DNA: TGTGCCAGCAGCTCAGGACAGGGGATGAACTACGAGCAGTACTTC; CDR3 protein: CASSSGQGMNYEQYF
V gene: TRBV5-1; clone size: -; D gene: TRBD1; J gene: TRBJ1-1; CDR3 DNA: TGCGCCAGCAGTCCAGGGGGCATCCGCACTGAAGCTTTCTTT; CDR3 protein: CASSPGGIRTEAFF
V gene: TRBV5-1; clone size: few; D gene: -; J gene: TRBJ2-2; CDR3 DNA: TGCGCCAGCAAGGAGGCCCTCACCGGGGAGCTGTTTTTT; CDR3 protein: CASKEALTGELFF
V gene: TRBV7-3; clone size: -; D gene: -; J gene: TRBJ2-1; CDR3 DNA: TGTGCCAGCAGCTTCACCCGGCAGGGGCGGAATGAGCAGTTCTTC; CDR3 protein: CASSFTRQGRNEQFF
V gene: TRBV5-1; clone size: -; D gene: -; J gene: TRBJ2-7; CDR3 DNA: TGCGCCAGCGGAACTCACCCGACGGGAGAGCAGTACTTC; CDR3 protein: CASGTHPTGEQYF
V gene: TRBV27; clone size: few; D gene: -; J gene: TRBJ1-5; CDR3 DNA: TGTGCCAGCAGGCAAACAGGCCTCAATCAGCCCCAGCATTTT; CDR3 protein: CASRQTGLNQPQHF
V gene: TRBV7-8; clone size: -; D gene: -; J gene: TRBJ1-1; CDR3 DNA: TGTGCCAGCAGCATCCCCGGACGGACGAACACTGAAGCTTTCTTT; CDR3 protein: CASSIPGRTNTEAFF
V gene: TRBV4-1; clone size: -; D gene: TRBD1; J gene: TRBJ1-2; CDR3 DNA: TGCGCCAGCAGCTCCCCACGACAGGGTTCATCGGTCCACTATGGCTACACCTTC; CDR3 protein: CASSSPRQGSSVHYGYTF
V gene: TRBV7-3; clone size: -; D gene: -; J gene: TRBJ1-3; CDR3 DNA: TGTGCCAGCAGCCCTTCGGGGGACTCTGGAAACACCATATATTTT; CDR3 protein: CASSPSGDSGNTIYF
V gene: TRBV20-1; clone size: -; D gene: TRBD1; J gene: TRBJ1-2; CDR3 DNA: TGCAGTGCTAGAGCCCGGGACAGCACTGCCTATGGCTACACCTTC; CDR3 protein: CSARARDSTAYGYTF
V gene: TRBV5-1; clone size: many; D gene: -; J gene: TRBJ2-3; CDR3 DNA: TGCGCCAGCAGTCTTTTCACACAGGCCAGCACAGATACGCAGTATTTT; CDR3 protein: CASSLFTQASTDTQYF